This T cell receptor (beta chain) was documented in a study of blood T cells in healthy people across ages. A second PCR of 7 to 11 cycles used a sample-barcoded 5' primer and a J-beta primer mix. From the 5' RACE reads, TCRdb called clonotypes with MiXCR, one entry per CDR3 protein. This sample carries roughly 500,000 distinct CDR3 sequences, less than 25% of them seen once, and the ten largest clones take around 10%. Between the trimmed V and J ends, which lost 6 bases and 0 bases, there was a span of 12 bases. The CDR3 spans 16 residues. These records were also assigned to another study, of T cells of mothers and their children. As reported in that work: The study recruited a few healthy Caucasian mothers and their six children as donors. Unrelated mother-child pairs always had slightly, but never significantly, lower normalized overlap than related pairs.

This TCR came from a boy aged 5-17 years in good health. The gene calls are TRBV12-3 or TRBV12-4 and TRBJ1-6; possible D gene TRBD1, 5 bases. Sequenced input: blood. Here the CDR3 DNA reads TGTGCCAGCAGCTCAGACAGAAGCTCCTATAATTCACCCCTCCACTTT. This codes for CASSSDRSSYNSPLHF.